This is a list of T cell receptor beta chains from one sample in a study of Graves' ophthalmopathy and Graves' hyperthyroidism. In TCRdb, the multiplex PCR reads were re-called with MiXCR into one record per CDR3 protein. The repertoire includes roughly 420,000 distinct CDR3 sequences, about 21% of them detected once, and 3% sits in the top ten. Sequencing used peripheral blood. These receptors originate from a woman in her late teens or twenties with stable Graves' hyperthyroidism. CDR3s include the opening cysteine and the closing phenylalanine or tryptophan. A D gene is named only where the DNA matches it firmly. Clone size, where shown, is once, few, many, or a class for clones that have expanded.

>-|TRBJ1-1|TRBV19|many
CASARRLNTEAFF
TGTGCCAGTGCAAGGAGATTGAACACTGAAGCTTTCTTT
>-|TRBJ2-2|TRBV9|many
CASSVTPYQPLEELFF
TGTGCCAGCAGCGTCACCCCATACCAACCCCTCGAGGAGCTGTTTTTT
>-|TRBJ1-1|TRBV11-2|-
CASSLGGPGLGRLTEAFF
TGTGCCAGCAGCTTAGGGGGTCCAGGGCTGGGAAGGTTGACTGAAGCTTTCTTT
>-|TRBJ2-2|TRBV6-2/TRBV6-3|-
CASRGFPGELFF
TGTGCCAGCAGAGGTTTCCCCGGGGAGCTGTTTTTT
>TRBD1|TRBJ1-2|TRBV6-5|-
CASSSPAQTGTGYTF
TGTGCCAGCAGTTCCCCCGCCCAGACAGGGACTGGCTACACCTTC
>TRBD1|TRBJ1-1|TRBV5-1|many
CASSLGQGGSEAFF
TGCGCCAGCAGCTTGGGACAGGGCGGTTCTGAAGCTTTCTTT
>-|TRBJ1-1|TRBV9|-
CASSVVPYTEAFF
TGTGCCAGCAGCGTAGTACCCTACACTGAAGCTTTCTTT
>-|TRBJ1-1|TRBV19|few
CASTPRGVLNTEAFF
TGTGCCAGTACCCCCCGGGGAGTGCTGAACACTGAAGCTTTCTTT
>-|TRBJ1-2|TRBV29-1|many
CSVEDRGTLYGYTF
TGCAGCGTTGAAGACCGGGGAACCCTCTATGGCTACACCTTC
>-|TRBJ1-3|TRBV14|many
CASSQDTGPYSGNTIYF
TGTGCCAGCAGCCAAGATACGGGACCTTACTCTGGAAACACCATATATTTT
>TRBD2|TRBJ2-7|TRBV7-2|many
CASSFQRGPYEQYF
TGTGCCAGCAGCTTTCAGCGGGGCCCCTACGAGCAGTACTTC
>TRBD1|TRBJ1-2|TRBV12-3/TRBV12-4|-
CASSGRDSQNGYTF
TGTGCCAGCAGTGGGAGGGACAGCCAAAATGGCTACACCTTC
>-|TRBJ1-5|TRBV19|many
CASSIDGERYQPQHF
TGTGCCAGTAGTATAGATGGGGAACGCTACCAGCCCCAGCATTTT
>TRBD1|TRBJ2-7|TRBV6-5|-
CAGSYGQGFDEQYF
TGTGCCGGCAGTTACGGACAGGGTTTCGACGAGCAGTACTTC
>TRBD2|TRBJ2-7|TRBV28|many
CASSSRIRLARYEQYF
TGTGCCAGCAGCTCGAGGATAAGACTAGCGCGCTACGAGCAGTACTTC
>-|TRBJ2-5|TRBV27|many
CASSLRPGSETQYF
TGTGCCAGCAGTTTAAGGCCGGGATCAGAGACCCAGTACTTC
>-|TRBJ2-5|TRBV15|-
CATSRDTETQYF
TGTGCCACCAGCCGGGACACTGAGACGCAGTACTTC
>TRBD2|TRBJ2-5|TRBV6-1|few
CASSKLAGGIEETQYF
TGTGCCAGCAGTAAACTAGCGGGGGGGATCGAGGAGACCCAGTACTTC
>-|TRBJ2-7|TRBV12-3/TRBV12-4|many
CASSFVPQGKERYF
TGTGCCAGCAGTTTCGTACCGCAGGGGAAGGAGCGGTACTTC
>-|TRBJ1-5|TRBV12-3/TRBV12-4|many
CASSLGGEGNQPQHF
TGTGCCAGCAGCTTGGGGGGGGAGGGCAATCAGCCCCAGCATTTT
>TRBD1|TRBJ2-7|TRBV5-1|many
CASSTDRGNYEQYF
TGCGCCAGCAGCACCGACAGGGGTAACTACGAGCAGTACTTC
>-|TRBJ1-1|TRBV6-1|many
CASSLVSSNTEAFF
TGTGCCAGCAGTCTCGTGAGCAGTAACACTGAAGCTTTCTTT
>-|TRBJ2-6|TRBV11-2|many
CASSLVGSSGANVLTF
TGTGCCAGCAGCTTAGTTGGGAGCTCTGGGGCCAACGTCCTGACTTTC
>TRBD1|TRBJ2-7|TRBV6-1|few
CATSGQGATYEQYF
TGTGCCACCTCGGGACAGGGGGCTACCTACGAGCAGTACTTC
>-|TRBJ2-3|TRBV11-2|-
CASSRDRDYTDTQYF
TGTGCCAGCAGCCGCGACAGGGACTACACAGATACGCAGTATTTT
>-|TRBJ1-1|TRBV30|many
CAWSVSVRHTEAFF
TGTGCCTGGAGTGTAAGCGTGAGGCACACTGAAGCTTTCTTT
>TRBD2|TRBJ2-7|TRBV7-9|-
CASSLVSGGHYEQYF
TGTGCCAGCAGCTTAGTTAGCGGGGGCCATTACGAGCAGTACTTC